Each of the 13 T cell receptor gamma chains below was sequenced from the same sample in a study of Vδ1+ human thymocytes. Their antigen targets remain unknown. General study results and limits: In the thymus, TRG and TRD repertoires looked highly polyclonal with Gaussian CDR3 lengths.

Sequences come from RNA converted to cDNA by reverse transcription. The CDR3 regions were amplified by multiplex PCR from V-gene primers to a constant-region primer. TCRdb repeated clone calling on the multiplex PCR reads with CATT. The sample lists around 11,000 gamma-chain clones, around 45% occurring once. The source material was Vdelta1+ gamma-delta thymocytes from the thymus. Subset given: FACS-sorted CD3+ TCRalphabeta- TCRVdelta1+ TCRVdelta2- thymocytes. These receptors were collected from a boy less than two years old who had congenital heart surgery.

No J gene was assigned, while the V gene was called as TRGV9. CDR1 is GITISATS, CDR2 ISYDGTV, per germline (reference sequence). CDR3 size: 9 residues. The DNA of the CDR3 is TGTGCCTTGTGGGAGGTGAGACTCTTT. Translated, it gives CALWEVRLF.

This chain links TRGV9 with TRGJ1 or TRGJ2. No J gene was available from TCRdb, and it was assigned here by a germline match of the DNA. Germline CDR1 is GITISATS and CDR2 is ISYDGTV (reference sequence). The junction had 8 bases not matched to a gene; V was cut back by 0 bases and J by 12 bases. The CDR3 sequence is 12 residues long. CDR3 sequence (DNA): TGTGCCTTGTGGGAGGTGTGTCGGGGGAAACTCTTT. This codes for CALWEVCRGKLF.

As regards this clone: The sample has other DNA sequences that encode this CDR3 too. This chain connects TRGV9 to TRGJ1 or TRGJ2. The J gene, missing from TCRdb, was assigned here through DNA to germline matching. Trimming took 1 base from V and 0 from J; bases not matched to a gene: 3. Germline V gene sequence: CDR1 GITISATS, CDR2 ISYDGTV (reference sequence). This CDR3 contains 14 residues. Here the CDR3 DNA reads TGTGCCTTGTGGGAGGTAAAGAATTATTATAAGAAACTCTTT. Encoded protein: CALWEVKNYYKKLF.

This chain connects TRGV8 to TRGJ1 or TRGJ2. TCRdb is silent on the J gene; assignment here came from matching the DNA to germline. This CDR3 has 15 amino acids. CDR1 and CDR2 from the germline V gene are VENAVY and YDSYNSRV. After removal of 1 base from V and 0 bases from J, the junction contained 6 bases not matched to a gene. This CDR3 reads CATWDSRPNYYKKLF. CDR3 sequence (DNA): TGTGCCACCTGGGATAGCCGCCCGAATTATTATAAGAAACTCTTT.

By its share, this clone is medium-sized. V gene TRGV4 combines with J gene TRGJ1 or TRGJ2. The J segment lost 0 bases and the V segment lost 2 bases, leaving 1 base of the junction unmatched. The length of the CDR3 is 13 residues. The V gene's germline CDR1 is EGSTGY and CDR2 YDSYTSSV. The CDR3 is CATWDENYYKKLF. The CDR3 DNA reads TGTGCCACCTGGGATGAGAATTATTATAAGAAACTCTTT.

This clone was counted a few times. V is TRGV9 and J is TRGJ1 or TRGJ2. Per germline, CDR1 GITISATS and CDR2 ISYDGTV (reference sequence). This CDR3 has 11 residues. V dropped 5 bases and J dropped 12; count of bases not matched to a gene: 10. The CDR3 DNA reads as TGTGCCTTGTGGGCAGATAGGGGGAAACTCTTT. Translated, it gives CALWADRGKLF.

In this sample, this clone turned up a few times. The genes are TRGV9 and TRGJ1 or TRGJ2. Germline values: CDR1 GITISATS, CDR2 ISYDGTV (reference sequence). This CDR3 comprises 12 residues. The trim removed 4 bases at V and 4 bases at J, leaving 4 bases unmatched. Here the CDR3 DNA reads TGTGCCTTGTGGGATAAGTATTATAAGAAACTCTTT. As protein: CALWDKYYKKLF.

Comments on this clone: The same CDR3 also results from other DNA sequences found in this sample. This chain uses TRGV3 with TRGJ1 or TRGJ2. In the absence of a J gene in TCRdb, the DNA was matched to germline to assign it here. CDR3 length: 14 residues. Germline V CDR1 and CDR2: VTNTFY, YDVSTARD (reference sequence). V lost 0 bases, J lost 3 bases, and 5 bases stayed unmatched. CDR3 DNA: TGTGCCACCTGGGACAGGCGGTCTTATTATAAGAAACTCTTT. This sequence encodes CATWDRRSYYKKLF.

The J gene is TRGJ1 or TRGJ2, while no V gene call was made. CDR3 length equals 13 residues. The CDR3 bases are TGTGCCACCTGGGATTGGAGAGGGCATAAGAAACTCTTT. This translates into CATWDWRGHKKLF.

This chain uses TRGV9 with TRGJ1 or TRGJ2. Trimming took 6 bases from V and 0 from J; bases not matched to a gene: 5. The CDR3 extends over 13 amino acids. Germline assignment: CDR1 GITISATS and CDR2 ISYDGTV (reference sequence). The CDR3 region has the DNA TGTGCCTTGTGGCCCAGGAATTATTATAAGAAACTCTTT. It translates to CALWPRNYYKKLF.

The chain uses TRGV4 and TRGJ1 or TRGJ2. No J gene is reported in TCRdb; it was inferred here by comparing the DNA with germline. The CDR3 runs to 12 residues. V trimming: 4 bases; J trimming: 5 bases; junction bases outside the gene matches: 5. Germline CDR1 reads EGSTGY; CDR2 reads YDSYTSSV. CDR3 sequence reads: CATWELDYKKLF. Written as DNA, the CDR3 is TGTGCCACCTGGGAATTGGATTATAAGAAACTCTTT.

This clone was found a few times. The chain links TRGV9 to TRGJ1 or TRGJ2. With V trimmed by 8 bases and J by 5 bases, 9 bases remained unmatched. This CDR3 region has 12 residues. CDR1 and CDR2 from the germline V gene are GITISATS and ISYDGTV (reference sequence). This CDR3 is CALFLRDYKKLF. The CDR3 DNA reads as TGTGCCTTGTTTTTGAGGGATTATAAGAAACTCTTT.

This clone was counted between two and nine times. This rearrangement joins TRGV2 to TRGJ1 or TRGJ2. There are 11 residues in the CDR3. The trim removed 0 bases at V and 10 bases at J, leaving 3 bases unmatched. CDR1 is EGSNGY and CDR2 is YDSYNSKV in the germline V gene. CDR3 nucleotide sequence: TGTGCCACCTGGGACGGGCCGAAGAAACTCTTT. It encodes CATWDGPKKLF.